What follows describes a single T cell receptor (beta chain). As to time point: pretreatment peripheral blood. This sample stems from a study of PD-L1 blockade in urothelial cancer. The wider study: About 90% of the 29 patients were men with bladder-origin urothelial cancer. Analysis of blood occurred 3 weeks (second dose) and 6 weeks after treatment start.

Each PCR contained spiked-in synthetic TCR analog templates. TCRdb keeps only in-frame clones here, not all; method: immunoSEQ multiplex PCR. The data show tens of thousands of clones, roughly four fifths seen once. The source is a man in his 60s with urothelial cancer. The source was PBMCs, collected around atezolizumab (anti-PD-L1) treatment.

The CDR3 nucleotides are TGCGCCAGCAGCTTGGCGACAGGGGCAAATGAGCAGTTCTTC. Translated, it gives CASSLATGANEQFF. The gene calls are TRBV5-1 and TRBJ2-1; TRBD1 matches 8 bases. The ends lost 0 bases at V and 7 bases at J; junction bases unmatched: 3. This CDR3 is built from 14 residues. Germline V gene lookup returns CDR1 SGHRS and CDR2 YFSETQ.